The sequence of this T cell receptor beta chain was determined in a study of blood T cells in healthy people across ages. Regarding the study as a whole: Per million T cells, the diversity of TCR beta decreased roughly linearly as age advanced.

The donors, healthy Caucasians from Russia, were aged about 6 to 95. Note on this clonotype: The antigen is unknown.

Trimming cost V 3 bases and J 5 bases; bases outside gene matches: 4. From germline, CDR1 is SNHLY and CDR2 FYNNEI. The CDR3 covers 14 residues. The use of a sample-barcoded 5' primer and a J-beta primer mix characterized a second PCR of roughly 6 to 11 cycles. From each sample, at least 2.5 million paired-end reads containing CDR3 were obtained. Via MiXCR, TCRdb re-called the 5' RACE reads, giving one row per CDR3 protein. The top ten hold about 2.1% of the sample, which has 1.5 million to 2 million distinct CDR3 sequences, just under 50% seen once. The sequenced sample consisted of blood. The TCR sequence derives from a woman aged 40 to 49 in good health. This chain uses TRBV2 with TRBJ1-2, with 9 nucleotides matching TRBD1. The chain's CDR3 is CASSETGGRYGYTF. CDR3 coding DNA: TGTGCCAGCAGTGAGACAGGGGGTCGATATGGCTACACCTTC.